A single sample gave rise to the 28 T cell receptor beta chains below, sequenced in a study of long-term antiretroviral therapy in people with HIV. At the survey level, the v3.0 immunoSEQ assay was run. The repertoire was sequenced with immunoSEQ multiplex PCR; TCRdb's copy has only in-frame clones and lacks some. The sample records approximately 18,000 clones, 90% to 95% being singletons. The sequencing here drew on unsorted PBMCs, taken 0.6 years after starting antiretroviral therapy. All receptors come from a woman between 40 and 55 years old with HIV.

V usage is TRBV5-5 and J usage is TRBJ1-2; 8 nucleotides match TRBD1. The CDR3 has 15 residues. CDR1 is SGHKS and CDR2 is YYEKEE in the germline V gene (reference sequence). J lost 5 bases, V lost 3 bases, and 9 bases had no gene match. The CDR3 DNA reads TGTGCCAGCAGCTCCAGCGGACAGGGATTGTATGGCTACACCTTC. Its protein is CASSSSGQGLYGYTF.

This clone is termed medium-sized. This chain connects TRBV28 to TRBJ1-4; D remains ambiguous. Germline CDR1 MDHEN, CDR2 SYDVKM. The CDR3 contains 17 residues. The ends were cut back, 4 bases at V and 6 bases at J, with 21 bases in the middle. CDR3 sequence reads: CASSSAWGRVEDEKLFF. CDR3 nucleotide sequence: TGTGCCAGCAGTTCGGCCTGGGGAAGGGTTGAGGATGAAAAACTGTTTTTT.

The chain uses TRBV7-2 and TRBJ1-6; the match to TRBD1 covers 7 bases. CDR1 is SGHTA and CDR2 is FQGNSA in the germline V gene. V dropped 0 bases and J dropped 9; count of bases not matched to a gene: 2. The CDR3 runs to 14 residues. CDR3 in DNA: TGTGCCAGCAGCTTAGCAGGGACAGCTTCACCCCTCCACTTT. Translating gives CASSLAGTASPLHF.

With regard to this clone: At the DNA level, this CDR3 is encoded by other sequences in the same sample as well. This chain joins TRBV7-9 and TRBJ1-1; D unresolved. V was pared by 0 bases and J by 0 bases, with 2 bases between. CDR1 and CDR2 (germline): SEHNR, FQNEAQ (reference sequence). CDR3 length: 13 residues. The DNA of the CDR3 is TGTGCCAGCAGCTTAGCTATGAACACTGAAGCTTTCTTT. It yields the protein CASSLAMNTEAFF.

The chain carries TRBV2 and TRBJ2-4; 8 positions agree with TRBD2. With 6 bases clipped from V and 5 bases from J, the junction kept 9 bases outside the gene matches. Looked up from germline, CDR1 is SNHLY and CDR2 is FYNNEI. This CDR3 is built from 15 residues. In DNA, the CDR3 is TGTGCCAGCAGCGCCCAAAGCGGGGGACAAAACATTCAGTACTTC. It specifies CASSAQSGGQNIQYF.

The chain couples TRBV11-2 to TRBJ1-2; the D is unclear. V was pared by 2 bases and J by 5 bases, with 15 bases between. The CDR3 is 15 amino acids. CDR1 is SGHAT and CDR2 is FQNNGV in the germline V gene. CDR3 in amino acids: CASSLNGKRSYGYTF. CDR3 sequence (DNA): TGTGCCAGCAGCTTAAATGGCAAGAGGAGTTATGGCTACACCTTC.

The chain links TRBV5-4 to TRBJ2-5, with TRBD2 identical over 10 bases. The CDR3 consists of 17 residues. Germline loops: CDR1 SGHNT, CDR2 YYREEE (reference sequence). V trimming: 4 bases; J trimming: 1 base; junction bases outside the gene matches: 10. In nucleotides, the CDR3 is TGTGCCAGCAGCCGGGGGGGTAGCGGGGGGTCCCAAGAGACCCAGTACTTC. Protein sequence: CASSRGGSGGSQETQYF. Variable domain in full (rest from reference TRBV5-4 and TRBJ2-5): ETGVTQSPTHLIKTRGQQVTLRCSSQSGHNTVSWYQQALGQGPQFIFQYYREEENGRGNFPPRFSGLQFPNYSSELNVNALELDDSALYLCASSRGGSGGSQETQYFGPGTRLLVL.

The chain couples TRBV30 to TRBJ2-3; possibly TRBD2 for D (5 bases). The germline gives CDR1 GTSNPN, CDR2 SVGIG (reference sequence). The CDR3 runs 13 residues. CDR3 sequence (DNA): TGTGCGGGGAGTACCTCCAGCACAGATACGCAGTATTTT. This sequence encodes CAGSTSSTDTQYF.

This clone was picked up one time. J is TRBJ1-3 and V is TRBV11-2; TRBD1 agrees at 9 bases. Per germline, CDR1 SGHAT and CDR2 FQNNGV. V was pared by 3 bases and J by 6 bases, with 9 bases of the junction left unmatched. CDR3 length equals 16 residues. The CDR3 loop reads CASSFQTGQGKNTIYF. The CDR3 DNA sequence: TGTGCCAGCAGCTTTCAGACGGGACAGGGTAAAAACACCATATATTTT.

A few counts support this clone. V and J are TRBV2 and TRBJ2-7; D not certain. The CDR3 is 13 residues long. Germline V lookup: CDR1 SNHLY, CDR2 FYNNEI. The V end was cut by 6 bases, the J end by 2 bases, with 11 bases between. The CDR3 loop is CASSWAVTYEQYF. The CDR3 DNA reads TGTGCCAGCAGCTGGGCGGTGACCTACGAGCAGTACTTC.

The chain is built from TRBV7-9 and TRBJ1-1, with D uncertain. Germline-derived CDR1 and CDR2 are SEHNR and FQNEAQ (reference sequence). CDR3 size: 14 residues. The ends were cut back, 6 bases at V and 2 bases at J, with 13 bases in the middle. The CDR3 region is CASRPGRSNTEAFF. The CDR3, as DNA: TGTGCCAGCAGACCGGGCAGATCTAACACTGAAGCTTTCTTT.

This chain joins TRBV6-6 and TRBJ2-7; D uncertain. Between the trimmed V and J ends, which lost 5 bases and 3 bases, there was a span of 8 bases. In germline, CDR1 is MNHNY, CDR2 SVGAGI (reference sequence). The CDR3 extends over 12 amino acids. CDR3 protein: CASSPSDYEQYF. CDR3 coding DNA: TGTGCCAGCAGTCCGAGTGACTACGAGCAGTACTTC.

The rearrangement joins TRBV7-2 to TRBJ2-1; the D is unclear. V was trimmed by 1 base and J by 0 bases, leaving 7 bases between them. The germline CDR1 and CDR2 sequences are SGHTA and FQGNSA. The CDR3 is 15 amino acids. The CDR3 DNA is TGTGCCAGCAGCTTAGACAGTAGCTCCTACAATGAGCAGTTCTTC. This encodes CASSLDSSSYNEQFF.

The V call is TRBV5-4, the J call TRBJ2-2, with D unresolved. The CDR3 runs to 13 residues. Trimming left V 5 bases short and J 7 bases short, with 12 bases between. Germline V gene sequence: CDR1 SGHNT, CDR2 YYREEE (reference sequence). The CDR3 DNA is TGTGCCAGCAGTCCTCCGGGCAACGGGGAGCTGTTTTTT. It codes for CASSPPGNGELFF.

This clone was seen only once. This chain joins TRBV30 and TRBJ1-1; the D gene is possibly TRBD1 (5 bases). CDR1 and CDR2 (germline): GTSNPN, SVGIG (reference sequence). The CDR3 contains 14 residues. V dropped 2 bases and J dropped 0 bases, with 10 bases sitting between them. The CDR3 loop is CAWSTGTVNTEAFF. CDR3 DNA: TGTGCCTGGAGTACCGGGACCGTGAACACTGAAGCTTTCTTT.

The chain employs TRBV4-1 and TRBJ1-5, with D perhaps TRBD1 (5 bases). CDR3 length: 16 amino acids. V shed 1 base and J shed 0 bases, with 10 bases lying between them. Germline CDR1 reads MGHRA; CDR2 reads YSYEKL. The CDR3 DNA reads TGCGCCAGCAGCCAAGGACAGCTAAATAGCAATCAGCCCCAGCATTTT. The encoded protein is CASSQGQLNSNQPQHF.

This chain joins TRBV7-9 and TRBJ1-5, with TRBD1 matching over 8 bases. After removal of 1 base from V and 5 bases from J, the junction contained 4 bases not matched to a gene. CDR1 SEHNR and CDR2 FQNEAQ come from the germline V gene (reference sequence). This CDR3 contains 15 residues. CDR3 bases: TGTGCCAGCAGCTTAGGAACCAGGGGGCATCAGCCCCAGCATTTT. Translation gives CASSLGTRGHQPQHF.

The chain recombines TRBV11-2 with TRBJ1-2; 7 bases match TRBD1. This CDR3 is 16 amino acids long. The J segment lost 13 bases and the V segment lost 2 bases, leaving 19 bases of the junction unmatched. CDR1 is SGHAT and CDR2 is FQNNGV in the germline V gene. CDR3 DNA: TGTGCCAGCAGCTTAAGCTCGGGGGCAAACAGGGGTCCCGGCACCTTC. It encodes CASSLSSGANRGPGTF.

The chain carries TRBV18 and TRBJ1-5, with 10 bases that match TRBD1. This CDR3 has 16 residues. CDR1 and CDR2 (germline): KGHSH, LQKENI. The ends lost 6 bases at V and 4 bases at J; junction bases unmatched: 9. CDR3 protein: CASSLDGQGGNQPQHF. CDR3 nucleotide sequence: TGTGCCAGCTCCTTAGATGGACAGGGGGGTAATCAGCCCCAGCATTTT.

As DNA, the CDR3 is TGCGCCAGCAGTGAGTCGCAAGGGTACACCGGGGAGCTGTTTTTT. Its translation is CASSESQGYTGELFF. The chain employs TRBV10-1 and TRBJ2-2; D not certain. V was clipped by 0 bases and J by 3 bases, with 8 bases between them. This CDR3 is built from 15 residues. Germline V lookup: CDR1 WNHNN, CDR2 SYGVQD (reference sequence).

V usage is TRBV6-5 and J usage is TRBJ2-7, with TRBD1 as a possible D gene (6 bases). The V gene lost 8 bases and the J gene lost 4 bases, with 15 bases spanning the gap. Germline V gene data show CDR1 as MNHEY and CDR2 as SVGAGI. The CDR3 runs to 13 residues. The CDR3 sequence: CASGKQGLYEQYF. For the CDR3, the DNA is TGTGCCAGCGGTAAACAGGGTCTGTACGAGCAGTACTTC.

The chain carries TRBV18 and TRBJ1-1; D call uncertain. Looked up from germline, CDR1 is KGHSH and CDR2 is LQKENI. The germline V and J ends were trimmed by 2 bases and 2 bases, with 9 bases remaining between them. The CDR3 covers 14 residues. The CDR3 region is CASSPSRPNTEAFF. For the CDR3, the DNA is TGTGCCAGCTCACCATCAAGGCCCAACACTGAAGCTTTCTTT.

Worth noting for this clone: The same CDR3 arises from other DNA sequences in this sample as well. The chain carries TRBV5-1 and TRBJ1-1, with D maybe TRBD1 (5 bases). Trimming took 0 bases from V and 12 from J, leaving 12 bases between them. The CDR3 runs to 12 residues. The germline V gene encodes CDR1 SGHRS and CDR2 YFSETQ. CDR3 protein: CASSLAQGLSFF. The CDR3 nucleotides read TGCGCCAGCAGCTTGGCCCAGGGTCTTTCTTTCTTT.

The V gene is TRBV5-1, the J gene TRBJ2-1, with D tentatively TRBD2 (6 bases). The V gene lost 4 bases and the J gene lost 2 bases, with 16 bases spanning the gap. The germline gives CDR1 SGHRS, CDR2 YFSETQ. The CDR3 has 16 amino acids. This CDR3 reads CASSPQAGNTYNEQFF. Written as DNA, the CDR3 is TGCGCCAGCAGCCCCCAGGCGGGGAATACCTACAATGAGCAGTTCTTC. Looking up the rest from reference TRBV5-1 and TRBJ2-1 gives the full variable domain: KAGVTQTPRYLIKTRGQQVTLSCSPISGHRSVSWYQQTPGQGLQFLFEYFSETQRNKGNFPGRFSGRQFSNSRSEMNVSTLELGDSALYLCASSPQAGNTYNEQFFGPGTRLTVL.

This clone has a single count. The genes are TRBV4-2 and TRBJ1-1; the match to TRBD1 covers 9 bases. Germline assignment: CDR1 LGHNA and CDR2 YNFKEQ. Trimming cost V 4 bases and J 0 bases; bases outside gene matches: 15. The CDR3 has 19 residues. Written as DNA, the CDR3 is TGTGCCAGCAGCCCGGGGGCCCGGACAGGGGTTTTAATGAACACTGAAGCTTTCTTT. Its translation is CASSPGARTGVLMNTEAFF.

In DNA form, the CDR3 reads TGCGCCAGCAGCCAACAGACAGGGCCGGGTAATTCACCCCTCCACTTT. It codes for CASSQQTGPGNSPLHF. J is TRBJ1-6 and V is TRBV4-3; 7 positions agree with TRBD1. CDR1 is LGHNA, CDR2 YSLEER, per germline. The CDR3 runs 16 residues. Germline trimming cut 2 bases from V and 6 bases from J; bases unmatched to any gene: 7.

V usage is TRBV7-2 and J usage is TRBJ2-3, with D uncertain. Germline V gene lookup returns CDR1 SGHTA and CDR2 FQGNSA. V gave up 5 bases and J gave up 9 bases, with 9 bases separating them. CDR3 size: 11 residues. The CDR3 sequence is CASSLSKTQYF. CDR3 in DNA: TGTGCCAGCAGCCTTTCTAAGACGCAGTATTTT.

This CDR3 reads CASSLVGGYGYTF. CDR3 nucleotide sequence: TGTGCCAGCAGCTTGGTTGGGGGCTATGGCTACACCTTC. This sequence joins TRBV5-4 and TRBJ1-2; D is perhaps TRBD1 (5 bases). This CDR3 contains 13 residues. Germline V gives CDR1 SGHNT, CDR2 YYREEE (reference sequence). V lost 0 bases and J 4 bases, leaving 7 bases between the germline ends.